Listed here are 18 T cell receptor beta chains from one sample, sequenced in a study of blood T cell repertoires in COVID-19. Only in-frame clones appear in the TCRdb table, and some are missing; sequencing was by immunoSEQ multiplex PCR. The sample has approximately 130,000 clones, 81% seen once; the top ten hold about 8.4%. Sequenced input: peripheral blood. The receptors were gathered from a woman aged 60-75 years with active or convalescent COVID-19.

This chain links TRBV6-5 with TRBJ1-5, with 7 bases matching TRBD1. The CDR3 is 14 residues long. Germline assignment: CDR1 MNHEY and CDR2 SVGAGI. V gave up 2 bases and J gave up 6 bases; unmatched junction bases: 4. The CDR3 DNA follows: TGTGCCAGCAGTTACCAGGGGGAAGGTCAGCCCCAGCATTTT. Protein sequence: CASSYQGEGQPQHF.

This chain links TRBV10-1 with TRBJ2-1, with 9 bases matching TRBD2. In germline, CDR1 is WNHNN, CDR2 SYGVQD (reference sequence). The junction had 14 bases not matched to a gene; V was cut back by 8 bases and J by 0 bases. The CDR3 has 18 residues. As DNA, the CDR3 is TGCGCCAGCGGAGGGGCTAGCGGGAAGATAAGCTCCTACAATGAGCAGTTCTTC. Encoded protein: CASGGASGKISSYNEQFF.

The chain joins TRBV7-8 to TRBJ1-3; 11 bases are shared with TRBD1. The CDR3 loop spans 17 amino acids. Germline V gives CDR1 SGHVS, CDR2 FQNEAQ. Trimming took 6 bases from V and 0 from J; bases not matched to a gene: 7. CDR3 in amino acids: CASRQDRGRISGNTIYF. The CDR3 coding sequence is TGTGCCAGCAGACAGGACAGGGGGCGTATCTCTGGAAACACCATATATTTT.

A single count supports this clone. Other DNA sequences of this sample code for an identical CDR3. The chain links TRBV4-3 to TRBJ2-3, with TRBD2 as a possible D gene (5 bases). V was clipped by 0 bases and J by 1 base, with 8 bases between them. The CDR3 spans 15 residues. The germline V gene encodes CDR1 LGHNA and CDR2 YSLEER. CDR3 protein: CASSQDRRGTDTQYF. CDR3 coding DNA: TGCGCCAGCAGCCAAGATCGGCGGGGCACAGATACGCAGTATTTT.

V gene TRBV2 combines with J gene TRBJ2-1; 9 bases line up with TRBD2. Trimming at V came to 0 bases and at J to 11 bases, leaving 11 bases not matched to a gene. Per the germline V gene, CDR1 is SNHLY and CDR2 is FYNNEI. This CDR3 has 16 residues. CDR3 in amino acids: CASSEATGTSTIKQFF. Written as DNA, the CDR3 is TGTGCCAGCAGTGAAGCGACCGGGACTAGCACTATCAAGCAGTTCTTC.

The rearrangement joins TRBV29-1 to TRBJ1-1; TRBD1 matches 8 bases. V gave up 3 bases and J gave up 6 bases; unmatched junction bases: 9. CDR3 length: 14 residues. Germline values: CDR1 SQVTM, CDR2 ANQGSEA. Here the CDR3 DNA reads TGCAGCGTTGACTTAGGACAGGGAAAGGCTGAAGCTTTCTTT. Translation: CSVDLGQGKAEAFF.

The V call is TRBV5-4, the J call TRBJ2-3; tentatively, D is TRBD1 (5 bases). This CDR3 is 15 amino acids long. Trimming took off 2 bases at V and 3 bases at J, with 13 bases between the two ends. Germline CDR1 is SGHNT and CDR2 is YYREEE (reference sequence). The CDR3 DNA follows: TGTGCCAGCAGCTTAGTCCAGGGAATTACAGATACGCAGTATTTT. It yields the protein CASSLVQGITDTQYF.

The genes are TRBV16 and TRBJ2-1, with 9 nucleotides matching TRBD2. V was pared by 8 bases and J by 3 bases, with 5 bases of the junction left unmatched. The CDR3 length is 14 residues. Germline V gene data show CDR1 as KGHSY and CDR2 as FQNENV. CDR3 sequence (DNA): TGTGCCAGCTCCAGACTAGCGGTCTACAATGAGCAGTTCTTC. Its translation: CASSRLAVYNEQFF.

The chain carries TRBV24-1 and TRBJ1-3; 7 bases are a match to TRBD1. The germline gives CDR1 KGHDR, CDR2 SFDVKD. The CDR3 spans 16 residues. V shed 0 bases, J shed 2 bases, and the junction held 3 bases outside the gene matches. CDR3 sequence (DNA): TGTGCCACCAGTGATTTGGAGGGGGCGGCTGGAAACACCATATATTTT. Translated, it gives CATSDLEGAAGNTIYF.

CDR3 in DNA: TGTGCCAGCAGCTTCCGCTACGAGCAGTACTTC. Its translation is CASSFRYEQYF. The chain carries TRBV7-2 and TRBJ2-7; unclear D gene. The CDR3 has 11 amino acids. CDR1 is SGHTA, CDR2 FQGNSA, per germline. V shed 3 bases and J shed 3 bases, with 3 bases lying between them.

CDR3 bases: TGTGCCAGCAGCGCCGGGGACAGGGGGATTTACGAGCAGTACTTC. Translation: CASSAGDRGIYEQYF. This chain joins TRBV9 and TRBJ2-7; 11 nucleotides agree with TRBD1. Germline loops: CDR1 SGDLS, CDR2 YYNGEE. After removal of 3 bases from V and 4 bases from J, the junction contained 6 bases not matched to a gene. The CDR3 totals 15 residues.

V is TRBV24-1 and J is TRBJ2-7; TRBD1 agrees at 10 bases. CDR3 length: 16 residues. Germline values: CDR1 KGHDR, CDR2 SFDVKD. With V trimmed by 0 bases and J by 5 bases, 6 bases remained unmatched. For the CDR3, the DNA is TGTGCCACCAGTGATTTGCCCGGGACAGGGGTTGACGAGCAGTACTTC. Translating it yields CATSDLPGTGVDEQYF.

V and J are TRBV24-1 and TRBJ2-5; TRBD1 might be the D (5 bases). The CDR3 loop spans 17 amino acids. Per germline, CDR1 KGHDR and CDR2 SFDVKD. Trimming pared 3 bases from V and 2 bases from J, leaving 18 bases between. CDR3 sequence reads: CATSDAPWRPGQETQYF. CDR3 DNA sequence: TGTGCCACCAGTGATGCCCCTTGGCGGCCAGGGCAAGAGACCCAGTACTTC.

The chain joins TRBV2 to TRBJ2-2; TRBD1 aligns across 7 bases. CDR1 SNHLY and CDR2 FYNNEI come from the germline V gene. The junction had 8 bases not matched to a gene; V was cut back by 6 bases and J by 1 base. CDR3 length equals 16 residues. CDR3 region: CASRKGQAMNTGELFF. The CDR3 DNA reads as TGTGCCAGCAGGAAAGGACAGGCCATGAACACCGGGGAGCTGTTTTTT.

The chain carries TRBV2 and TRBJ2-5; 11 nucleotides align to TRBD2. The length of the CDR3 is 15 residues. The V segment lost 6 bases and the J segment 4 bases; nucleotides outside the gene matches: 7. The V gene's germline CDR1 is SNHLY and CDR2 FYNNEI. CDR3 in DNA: TGTGCCAGCAGCTTAGCGGGGGGGACGGGAGAGACCCAGTACTTC. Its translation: CASSLAGGTGETQYF.

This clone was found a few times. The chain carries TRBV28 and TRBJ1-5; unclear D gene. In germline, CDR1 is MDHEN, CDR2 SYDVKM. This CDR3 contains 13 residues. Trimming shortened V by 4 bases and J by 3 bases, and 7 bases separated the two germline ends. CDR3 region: CASSWAVNQPQHF. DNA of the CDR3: TGTGCCAGCAGTTGGGCAGTCAATCAGCCCCAGCATTTT.

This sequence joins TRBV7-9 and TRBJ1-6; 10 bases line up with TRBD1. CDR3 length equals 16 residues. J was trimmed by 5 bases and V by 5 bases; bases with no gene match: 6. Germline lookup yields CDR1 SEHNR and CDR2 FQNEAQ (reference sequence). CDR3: CASSDRGRGNNSPLHF. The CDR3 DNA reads TGTGCCAGCAGCGACAGGGGGCGAGGGAATAATTCACCCCTCCACTTT.

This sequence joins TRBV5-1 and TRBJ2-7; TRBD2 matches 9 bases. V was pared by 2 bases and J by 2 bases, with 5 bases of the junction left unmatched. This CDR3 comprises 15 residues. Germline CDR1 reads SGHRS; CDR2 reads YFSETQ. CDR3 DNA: TGCGCCAGCAGCTTTGGGGCTAGCGGGGCCTACGAGCAGTACGTC. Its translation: CASSFGASGAYEQYV.